The 20 T cell receptor beta chains listed next were all sequenced from one sample in a study of blood T cell repertoires in COVID-19. Profiling relied on immunoSEQ multiplex PCR, and the TCRdb table lists in-frame clones only, not all of them. This sample carries 65,000 to 75,000 clones, around 78% of them seen once, and the ten largest clones take around 15%. The sample comprised peripheral blood. These receptors were collected from a human donor in a cohort sampled during active COVID-19.

CDR3 bases: TGTGCCAGCAGTTCCCCTCGGACTAGCGGGAGCAATGAGCAGTTCTTC. Its protein is CASSSPRTSGSNEQFF. The rearrangement uses TRBV27 and TRBJ2-1, with 13 bases matching TRBD2. The trim removed 4 bases at V and 6 bases at J, leaving 6 bases unmatched. The CDR3 consists of 16 residues. Per germline, CDR1 MNHEY and CDR2 SMNVEV (reference sequence).

The J gene is TRBJ2-3, the V gene TRBV15; maybe TRBD2 (5 bases). The CDR3 has 15 amino acids. The V end was cut by 1 base, the J end by 1 base, with 9 bases between. CDR1 and CDR2 from the germline V gene are LNHNV and YYDKDF (reference sequence). The chain's CDR3 is CATSRASGRTDTQYF. Here the CDR3 DNA reads TGTGCCACCAGCAGAGCCAGCGGTCGCACAGATACGCAGTATTTT.

The chain links TRBV2 to TRBJ2-5, with TRBD1 as a possible D gene (5 bases). Germline V CDR1 and CDR2: SNHLY, FYNNEI. The CDR3 sequence is 13 residues long. Trimming left V 5 bases short and J 2 bases short, with 9 bases between. The CDR3, as DNA: TGTGCCAGCAGTATCAGACAGCAAGAGACCCAGTACTTC. Translated: CASSIRQQETQYF.

The CDR3 DNA follows: TGTGCAAGTCGCTTAGTTGTGGAGCGGGAGGGCCTCCACGAGCAGTACTTC. It codes for CASRLVVEREGLHEQYF. The rearrangement uses TRBV12-2 and TRBJ2-7; the D segment call TRBD2 is taken from the table without a DNA check. TRBV12-2 is annotated as a pseudogene. The CDR3 contains 17 residues.

In its sample, this clone was seen once. The junction departs from the called germline gene at one end, perhaps through a read error. The chain employs TRBV10-3 and TRBJ2-7; 9 bases map to TRBD2. This CDR3 region has 12 residues. The germline gives CDR1 ENHRY, CDR2 SYGVKD. The CDR3 DNA sequence: TGTGCCATCAGTGAGTCCAGCGGGAGGCTCCTTTTC. Its protein is CAISESSGRLLF.

V is TRBV3-1 (or the pseudogene TRBV3-2) and J is TRBJ2-7; tentative D call: TRBD1 (5 bases). V shed 5 bases and J shed 3 bases, with 11 bases lying between them. The CDR3 totals 13 residues. Germline CDR1 LGHDT, CDR2 YNNKEL (reference sequence). CDR3 in amino acids: CASSTQGVYEQYF. The CDR3 DNA reads TGTGCCAGCAGCACCCAAGGGGTCTACGAGCAGTACTTC.

The chain has TRBV3-1 (or the pseudogene TRBV3-2) and TRBJ2-1; the match to TRBD2 covers 13 bases. Germline V gene data show CDR1 as LGHDT and CDR2 as YNNKEL (reference sequence). CDR3 length equals 17 residues. Trimming removed 4 bases from V and 2 bases from J; junction bases left unmatched: 5. This chain's CDR3 is CASSLRLAGGTYNEQFF. The CDR3, as DNA: TGTGCCAGCAGCCTTCGACTAGCGGGAGGCACCTACAATGAGCAGTTCTTC.

J is TRBJ1-2 and V is TRBV29-1; 7 nucleotides match TRBD1. The V and J ends lost 1 base and 4 bases, in that order; junction bases with no gene match: 6. The CDR3 runs 14 residues. The germline V gene has CDR1 SQVTM and CDR2 ANQGSEA. The CDR3: CSVEGYTGVYGYTF. In DNA, the CDR3 is TGCAGCGTTGAAGGGTATACAGGGGTCTATGGCTACACCTTC.

In its sample, this clone was seen once. This chain joins TRBV4-2 and TRBJ2-1, with TRBD2 matching 8 bases. V dropped 5 bases and J dropped 1; count of bases not matched to a gene: 4. Germline loops: CDR1 LGHNA, CDR2 YNFKEQ. This CDR3 comprises 15 residues. CDR3: CASSFRLASYNEQFF. CDR3 DNA: TGTGCCAGCAGCTTTAGACTAGCGTCCTACAATGAGCAGTTCTTC.

The chain uses TRBV9 and TRBJ1-2; 8 positions match TRBD1. From germline, CDR1 is SGDLS and CDR2 YYNGEE. The trim removed 4 bases at V and 1 base at J, leaving 12 bases unmatched. CDR3 size: 17 residues. CDR3 residues: CASSPSYRGGINYGYTF. The CDR3 DNA is TGTGCCAGCAGCCCATCCTACAGGGGGGGAATTAACTATGGCTACACCTTC.

This chain links TRBV5-1 with TRBJ1-3; D possibly corresponds to TRBD1 (5 bases). Trimming shortened V by 4 bases and J by 6 bases, and 11 bases separated the two germline ends. This CDR3 is built from 13 residues. The germline V gene has CDR1 SGHRS and CDR2 YFSETQ. The CDR3 protein is CASSVDNANTIYF. In DNA, the CDR3 is TGCGCCAGCAGCGTGGACAATGCAAACACCATATATTTT.

V is TRBV28 and J is TRBJ1-1; TRBD1 might be the D (5 bases). The CDR3 length is 15 residues. In germline, CDR1 is MDHEN, CDR2 SYDVKM. The germline V and J ends were trimmed by 5 bases and 3 bases, with 16 bases remaining between them. CDR3 bases: TGTGCCAGCAGTCCCCTAGGCAGGGAGGACACTGAAGCTTTCTTT. This translates into CASSPLGREDTEAFF.

The chain carries TRBV11-2 and TRBJ2-5; D gene ambiguous. Between the trimmed V and J ends, which lost 2 bases and 0 bases, there was a span of 10 bases. CDR1 is SGHAT and CDR2 is FQNNGV in the germline V gene. The CDR3 is 15 amino acids. The CDR3 sequence: CASSLFSLNQETQYF. Here the CDR3 DNA reads TGTGCCAGCAGCTTATTTTCACTGAACCAAGAGACCCAGTACTTC.

V and J are TRBV19 and TRBJ2-7; maybe TRBD2 (6 bases). Germline V lookup: CDR1 LNHDA, CDR2 SQIVND (reference sequence). This CDR3 contains 12 residues. The ends were cut back, 7 bases at V and 1 base at J, with 8 bases in the middle. The CDR3: CASIGGSYEQYF. In nucleotides, the CDR3 is TGTGCCAGTATAGGAGGGTCCTACGAGCAGTACTTC.

This rearrangement joins TRBV4-3 to TRBJ2-1; D is unresolved. The CDR3 is 14 amino acids. V lost 1 base and J 4 bases, leaving 8 bases between the germline ends. Germline lookup yields CDR1 LGHNA and CDR2 YSLEER. The chain's CDR3 is CASSQASGYNEQFF. The CDR3 coding sequence is TGCGCCAGCAGCCAAGCATCGGGTTACAATGAGCAGTTCTTC.

The chain links TRBV5-6 to TRBJ2-7, with 8 nucleotides matching TRBD1. V trimming: 0 bases; J trimming: 5 bases; junction bases outside the gene matches: 10. Germline assignment: CDR1 SGHDT and CDR2 YYEEEE. This CDR3 is 16 amino acids long. CDR3 in DNA: TGTGCCAGCAGCTTGGGTTCAGGGGGCCTTATCAACGAGCAGTACTTC. Translated: CASSLGSGGLINEQYF.

Regarding this clone: Other nucleotide sequences in the sample specify the same CDR3. The chain recombines TRBV7-9 with TRBJ2-1, with TRBD1 identical over 9 bases. Germline V gene sequence: CDR1 SEHNR, CDR2 FQNEAQ (reference sequence). The CDR3 length is 15 residues. After removal of 3 bases from V and 1 base from J, the junction contained 1 base not matched to a gene. CDR3 bases: TGTGCCAGCAGCTTGGGACAGGGATCCTACAATGAGCAGTTCTTC. The encoded protein is CASSLGQGSYNEQFF.

The rearrangement links TRBV12-3 or TRBV12-4 to TRBJ1-1; 7 nucleotides match TRBD1. Trimming removed 5 bases from V and 5 bases from J; junction bases left unmatched: 5. The CDR3 length is 13 residues. CDR3 protein: CASSPGTVTEAFF. The CDR3 DNA reads as TGTGCCAGCAGTCCTGGGACAGTGACTGAAGCTTTCTTT.

The chain uses TRBV19 and TRBJ1-2; tentatively, D is TRBD1 (6 bases). The CDR3 sequence is 14 residues long. Germline CDR1 reads LNHDA; CDR2 reads SQIVND (reference sequence). The V end lost 4 bases, the J end lost 8 bases, and 17 bases lay between the germline ends. CDR3 DNA sequence: TGTGCCAGTAGTACCAGACAGGCCACGGAGGGCTACACCTTC. Its translation: CASSTRQATEGYTF.

J is TRBJ2-5 and V is TRBV28; 7 bases align to TRBD2. Germline CDR1 reads MDHEN; CDR2 reads SYDVKM. V lost 5 bases and J lost 5; bases outside the gene matches: 5. The CDR3 spans 13 residues. CDR3 amino acids: CASSITGGETQYF. The CDR3 DNA follows: TGTGCCAGCAGTATCACGGGAGGCGAGACCCAGTACTTC.